These 5 T cell receptor beta chains originate from one sample sequenced in a study of response to subunit inactivated influenza vaccine. TCRdb re-called the RT-PCR reads through MiXCR, storing one row per CDR3 protein. The table has 300,000 to 350,000 distinct CDR3 sequences, about a fifth seen once. Material: PBMCs from blood, obtained about 20 months after vaccination. These receptors were taken from a man aged 45 to 70 who received an inactivated influenza vaccine.

This chain connects TRBV6-5 to TRBJ2-2; D is ambiguous. The CDR3 sequence is 11 residues long. Germline-derived CDR1 and CDR2 are MNHEY and SVGAGI. Trimming left V 10 bases short and J 7 bases short, with 10 bases between. The CDR3 DNA reads TGTGCCACCTTCAGAGACGGGGAGCTGTTTTTT. Amino acid sequence: CATFRDGELFF.

This chain uses TRBV18 with TRBJ2-3; D may be TRBD1 or TRBD2 (5 bases each). Trimming stripped 6 bases from V and 3 bases from J, with 13 bases between. CDR1 is KGHSH, CDR2 LQKENI, per germline. The CDR3 has 14 residues. CDR3 nucleotide sequence: TGTGCCAGCTCGTCCGGGGCCGGGACAGATACGCAGTATTTT. It codes for CASSSGAGTDTQYF. Complete variable domain (other parts from reference TRBV18 and TRBJ2-3): NAGVMQNPRHLVRRRGQEARLRCSPMKGHSHVYWYRQLPEEGLKFMVYLQKENIIDESGMPKERFSAEFPKEGPSILRIQQVVRGDSAAYFCASSSGAGTDTQYFGPGTRLTVL.

J is TRBJ2-1 and V is TRBV28; no definite D call. This CDR3 region has 13 residues. Germline CDR1 is MDHEN and CDR2 is SYDVKM. Trimming cost V 6 bases and J 2 bases, with 8 bases left between them. This CDR3 is CASSQQAYNEQFF. Written as DNA, the CDR3 is TGTGCCAGCAGCCAGCAGGCCTACAATGAGCAGTTCTTC.

This clonotype was seen more than once but under ten times. The gene calls are TRBV6-2 or TRBV6-3 and TRBJ1-6, with 9 bases lining up with TRBD1. Germline V CDR1 and CDR2: MNHEY, SVGEGT. The CDR3 length is 15 residues. V lost 7 bases and J lost 13; bases outside the gene matches: 14. In DNA form, the CDR3 reads TGTGCCAGCAAGCCCGTAGGGACAGGGCTCTCGCCCCTCCACTTT. Its translation: CASKPVGTGLSPLHF.

The rearrangement joins TRBV7-6 to TRBJ2-1; 10 bases align to TRBD2. The junction had 8 bases not matched to a gene; V was cut back by 2 bases and J by 4 bases. Germline V gene lookup returns CDR1 SGHVS and CDR2 FNYEAQ. There are 17 residues in the CDR3. The CDR3 sequence is CASSLRATSGSYNEQFF. The CDR3 DNA reads TGTGCCAGCAGCTTAAGGGCGACTAGCGGGTCATACAATGAGCAGTTCTTC.